This is a list of T cell receptor beta chains from one sample in a study of T cells in Graves' hyperthyroidism and ophthalmopathy. MiXCR, run by TCRdb on the multiplex PCR reads, gives a single entry per CDR3 protein. The table lists around 340,000 distinct CDR3 sequences, approximately 13% of them singletons, with around 25% in the top ten. The material sequenced was blood. The receptors were sampled from a woman aged 25 to 39 with Graves' hyperthyroidism. CDR3s include the opening cysteine and the closing phenylalanine or tryptophan. Fields, in order: clone size, V gene, CDR3 length, D gene, J gene, CDR3 DNA, CDR3 protein. A D gene is named only where the DNA matches it firmly. Size tells how often a clone was seen (once, few, many) or the class of an expanded clone, and some rows leave it out.

many	TRBV28	17	NA	TRBJ1-4	TGTGCCAGCAGTTCTTGGGGATCAGGTTCAACTAATGAAAAACTGTTTTTT	CASSSWGSGSTNEKLFF
few	TRBV11-2	13	NA	TRBJ2-1	TGTGCCAGCAGCTTAGACTGGGCGCCTGAGCAGTTCTTC	CASSLDWAPEQFF
few	TRBV6-1	13	NA	TRBJ1-6	TGTGCCAGCAGTAGACTAGGGCCTTCACCCCTCCACTTT	CASSRLGPSPLHF
many	TRBV19	16	NA	TRBJ1-1	TGTGCCAGTAGTCCCTCAGACGCACCCATGAACACTGAAGCTTTCTTT	CASSPSDAPMNTEAFF
few	TRBV4-1	13	TRBD1	TRBJ1-2	TGCGCCAGCAGTCAACAGGGGGACTATGGCTACACCTTC	CASSQQGDYGYTF
many	TRBV20-1	13	NA	TRBJ2-7	TGCAGTGCTAGTGTAGCGGTTAAGAACGAGCAGTACTTC	CSASVAVKNEQYF
few	TRBV4-1	14	NA	TRBJ1-2	TGCGCCAGCAGCCAAGAGTCGGGACGGAATGGCTACACCTTC	CASSQESGRNGYTF
NA	TRBV19	14	TRBD1	TRBJ2-1	TGTGCCAGTAGTATCCCGGGACAGTGGAATGAGCAGTTCTTC	CASSIPGQWNEQFF
many	TRBV15	14	NA	TRBJ1-1	TGTGCCACCAGCATCGGAGGACTGGGCACTGAAGCTTTCTTT	CATSIGGLGTEAFF
many	TRBV10-3	16	TRBD2	TRBJ2-3	TGTGCCATCAGCCGAGGACTAGCGGCCAGCACAGATACGCAGTATTTT	CAISRGLAASTDTQYF
many	TRBV20-1	17	NA	TRBJ2-3	TGCAGTGCTAGAGACCCTCGGACGCCACGGTCCTCTGATACGCAGTATTTT	CSARDPRTPRSSDTQYF
many	TRBV20-1	14	NA	TRBJ1-2	TGCAGTGCTCAACCTCCCGGGACCGTCTATGGCTACACCTTC	CSAQPPGTVYGYTF
few	TRBV20-1	12	NA	TRBJ2-3	TGCAGTGCTAGAATACTCCCAGATACGCAGTATTTT	CSARILPDTQYF
NA	TRBV12-3/TRBV12-4	15	NA	TRBJ1-3	TGTGCCAGCAGCCGCATTACAGGGCCTGGAAACACCATATATTTT	CASSRITGPGNTIYF
many	TRBV12-3/TRBV12-4	16	TRBD2	TRBJ2-5	TGTGCCAGCAGTTTAAGGCCAGCGGGAGCTGGGGAGACCCAGTACTTC	CASSLRPAGAGETQYF
few	TRBV18	13	NA	TRBJ1-6	TGTGCCAGCGAGACAGGTTATAATTCACCCCTCCACTTT	CASETGYNSPLHF
few	TRBV19	11	NA	TRBJ2-1	TGTGCCAGTAGCCGGACAGCAGAGCAGTTCTTC	CASSRTAEQFF
many	TRBV2	15	NA	TRBJ2-5	TGTGCCAGCAGTGAACGGGTAGCGGCACAAGAGACCCAGTACTTC	CASSERVAAQETQYF
NA	TRBV4-1	13	NA	TRBJ1-6	TGCGCCAGCAGCCAAGCTTCAGTTTCACCCCTCCACTTT	CASSQASVSPLHF
NA	TRBV11-2	16	TRBD1	TRBJ2-7	TGTGCCAGCAGCGAAAGGGGCGGGACAGGGGTTTGGGAGCAGTACTTC	CASSERGGTGVWEQYF
few	TRBV5-6	15	NA	TRBJ1-4	TGTGCCAGCAGCTTGGCCCCCTCCAAGGTGGAAAAACTGTTTTTT	CASSLAPSKVEKLFF
many	TRBV6-2/TRBV6-3	15	NA	TRBJ2-3	TGTGCCAGCACCTCGGGACTGGCCCGCACAGATACGCAGTATTTT	CASTSGLARTDTQYF
NA	TRBV9	14	NA	TRBJ1-5	TGTGCCAGCAGCCAATGGGGTTCGGATCAGCCCCAGCATTTT	CASSQWGSDQPQHF
NA	TRBV20-1	14	NA	TRBJ2-7	TGCAGTGCTAGCGAGACTGGGAGCTCCTACGAGCAGTACTTC	CSASETGSSYEQYF
few	TRBV9	15	NA	TRBJ1-4	TGTGCCAGCAGCGTAGGGGGCGCAACTAATGAAAAACTGTTTTTT	CASSVGGATNEKLFF
NA	TRBV6-1	15	TRBD1	TRBJ1-5	TGTGCCAGCAGTTTAAACACAGGGGGAAATCAGCCCCAGCATTTT	CASSLNTGGNQPQHF
many	TRBV11-2	14	TRBD2	TRBJ2-5	TGTGCCAGCAGCTCGGGACTACTCCAAGAGACCCAGTACTTC	CASSSGLLQETQYF
NA	TRBV12-3/TRBV12-4	16	TRBD2	TRBJ2-2	TGTGCCAGCGGGCCGTCTAGCGGGAGGAACACCGGGGAGCTGTTTTTT	CASGPSSGRNTGELFF
few	TRBV18	13	NA	TRBJ2-7	TGTGCCAGCTCACTCGGCTGGGCCTACGAGCAGTACTTC	CASSLGWAYEQYF
NA	TRBV12-3/TRBV12-4	14	TRBD2	TRBJ2-5	TGTGCCAGCAGGGCCGGGACTAGCATTGAGACCCAGTACTTC	CASRAGTSIETQYF
many	TRBV7-9	14	TRBD2	TRBJ2-7	TGTGCCAGCAGCTTAACGCTAGCGGGCTACGAGCAGTACTTC	CASSLTLAGYEQYF
NA	TRBV20-1	14	NA	TRBJ2-5	TGCAGTGCGCGGGAAATCCTGTCCCAAGAGACCCAGTACTTC	CSAREILSQETQYF
many	TRBV28	11	NA	TRBJ1-1	TGTGCCAGCAGTTCGCTCACTGAAGCTTTCTTT	CASSSLTEAFF
many	TRBV20-1	15	TRBD1	TRBJ2-7	TGCAGTGCTCTTCCCGGGACAGGGGACTTCTACGAGCAGTACTTC	CSALPGTGDFYEQYF
NA	TRBV20-1	13	NA	TRBJ1-5	TGCAGTGCTGAGGGCGGGAGCAATCAGCCCCAGCATTTT	CSAEGGSNQPQHF
many	TRBV7-9	13	NA	TRBJ1-1	TGTGCCAGCAGCTCCCGGACATTTCCTGAAGCTTTCTTT	CASSSRTFPEAFF
few	TRBV3-1	13	NA	TRBJ1-5	TGTGCCAGCAGCATCACAGGGAATCAGCCCCAGCATTTT	CASSITGNQPQHF
many	TRBV7-2	12	NA	TRBJ1-5	TGTGCCAGCAGCTTAAAGGGTAGTCCCCAGCATTTT	CASSLKGSPQHF
many	TRBV2	15	NA	TRBJ2-4	TGTGCCAGCAGTGAAATGTTTCTAGCCAAAAACATTCAGTACTTC	CASSEMFLAKNIQYF
once	TRBV6-2/TRBV6-3	13	NA	TRBJ1-6	TGTGCCAGCAAACGGAGGGAAGGGTCACCCCTCCACTTT	CASKRREGSPLHF
many	TRBV12-3/TRBV12-4	14	NA	TRBJ2-7	TGTGCCAGCAGTCATGCAGGGCCCAACTACGAGCAGTACTTC	CASSHAGPNYEQYF
many	TRBV28	14	NA	TRBJ2-7	TGTGCCAGCAGTTTTGAGGGGGACTCCTACGAGCAGTACTTC	CASSFEGDSYEQYF
NA	TRBV6-1	16	TRBD1	TRBJ1-6	TGTGCCAGCACCGACGATTTTGGGGACAGGAGGTCACCCCTCCACTTT	CASTDDFGDRRSPLHF
many	TRBV28	14	TRBD2	TRBJ2-7	TGTGCCAGCAGTTTACTAGCGGGCGCTTACGAGCAGTACTTC	CASSLLAGAYEQYF
NA	TRBV20-1	13	TRBD2	TRBJ2-7	TGCAGTGCCCTAGCGGGGACGGCCTACGAGCAGTACTTC	CSALAGTAYEQYF
few	TRBV9	16	NA	TRBJ2-3	TGTGCCAGCAGCGTGAGTGGAAGTGGGGTGGCAGATACGCAGTATTTT	CASSVSGSGVADTQYF
NA	TRBV19	11	NA	TRBJ2-1	TGTGCCAGTAGCAAGATTAATGAGCAGTTCTTC	CASSKINEQFF
many	TRBV12-3/TRBV12-4	15	TRBD2	TRBJ2-1	TGTGCCAGCAGCAAGCTCCTAGCGGGAGGCAATGAGCAGTTCTTC	CASSKLLAGGNEQFF
many	TRBV2	12	NA	TRBJ1-2	TGTGCCAGCAGTGGGACAGCCTATGGCTACACCTTC	CASSGTAYGYTF
NA	TRBV5-1	12	NA	TRBJ1-3	TGCGCCAGCAGCGGTACTGGAAACACCATATATTTT	CASSGTGNTIYF
many	TRBV30	12	NA	TRBJ1-1	TGTGCCTGGATCGCGGGGTCCGCTGAAGCTTTCTTT	CAWIAGSAEAFF
many	TRBV20-1	13	TRBD2	TRBJ2-1	TGCAGTGCTACGACTAGCGGGAGCTACGAGCAGTTCTTC	CSATTSGSYEQFF
NA	TRBV6-4	13	NA	TRBJ1-1	TGTGCCAGCAGTGCGGAAGACGGGCAGAAAGCTTTCTTT	CASSAEDGQKAFF
NA	TRBV11-2	15	NA	TRBJ2-5	TGTGCCAGCAGCTTAGTCGGGGCTCCAACTGGGACCCAGTACTTC	CASSLVGAPTGTQYF
NA	TRBV7-9	14	NA	TRBJ2-2	TGTGCCAGCAGCTTAGACGGCTGGCCCGGGGAGCTGTTTTTT	CASSLDGWPGELFF